The text below deals with one TCR beta chain. The antigen is unknown. Trimming removed 8 bases at V and 4 bases at J, with 12 bases between. The CDR3 length is 13 residues. Germline V gives CDR1 SGHTA, CDR2 FQGNSA. The data were obtained in a study of tumor-infiltrating lymphocytes in localized non-small cell lung cancer. Profiled with immunoSEQ multiplex PCR; TCRdb holds only in-frame clones, not every one. The table lists about 8,400 clones, roughly 82% of them singletons, with approximately 4.8% in the top ten. Findings and caveats of the study: Tumor T-cell fraction was not associated with recurrence-free survival. Not all patients were TCR sequenced, owing to tissue quantity. TCRbeta sequencing showed higher T cell infiltration in tumors than uninvolved lung.

Sequencing was carried out using lung tumor tissue. The sequence derives from a human donor with non-small cell lung cancer. V is TRBV7-2 and J is TRBJ1-3; D unclear. In DNA form, the CDR3 reads TGTGCCAGCGGCAATTCGGCCGGAAACACCATATATTTT. This gives the protein CASGNSAGNTIYF.